What follows describes a single T cell receptor (beta chain). This specimen belongs to a study of blood T cell repertoires in COVID-19. Overall study: Acute and convalescent COVID-19 specimens originated in the United States, Italy and Spain. The cDNA or gDNA used as material had been derived from T cells, B-cell-depleted T cells, or PBMCs.

In the original processing: Amplification of reference gene primers provided the estimated nucleated cell counts. Clones were read by immunoSEQ multiplex PCR, and TCRdb kept only the in-frame ones, dropping some. Clone size and V and J calls were adopted from that table, with D and trimming inferred from the DNA. Of fewer than 300,000 clones in the sample, more than 70% were seen once. This CDR3 has 19 residues. Per germline, CDR1 SGHRS and CDR2 YFSETQ. Trimming at V came to 3 bases and at J to 4 bases, leaving 11 bases not matched to a gene. The TCR comes from a woman younger than 35 with acute or convalescent COVID-19. This chain links TRBV5-1 with TRBJ2-1, with TRBD2 matching over 15 bases. The sequencing input was peripheral blood. The CDR3 DNA follows: TGCGCCAGCAGCTCTTGGGGACAGGGGACTAGCGGGGGGTACAATGAGCAGTTCTTC. Translation gives CASSSWGQGTSGGYNEQFF.